This is a list of T cell receptor beta chains from one sample in a study of blood T cells in healthy people across ages. From the 5' RACE reads, TCRdb called clonotypes with MiXCR, one entry per CDR3 protein. Found here are about 500,000 distinct CDR3 sequences, around 24% of them singletons; the top ten hold approximately 8.7%. These data also formed part of another study, on T cells of mothers and their children.

Input material: blood. The receptor set was obtained from a boy aged 10-17 years in good health. CDR3s include the opening cysteine and the closing phenylalanine or tryptophan. D genes are given only for firm matches. Only part of the rows carry a size: once, few, many, or a class if the clone is expanded.

CDR3: CSARRDRSTDTQYF
DNA: TGCAGTGCTAGACGGGACCGAAGCACAGATACGCAGTATTTT
J: TRBJ2-3
size: .
V: TRBV20-1
D: .

CDR3: CASSSYFYNEQFF
DNA: TGTGCCAGCAGTTCATACTTCTACAATGAGCAGTTCTTC
J: TRBJ2-1
size: few
V: TRBV27
D: .

CDR3: CASSLAVGLANNEQFF
DNA: TGTGCCAGCAGCTTAGCTGTCGGTCTAGCCAACAATGAGCAGTTCTTC
J: TRBJ2-1
size: few
V: TRBV7-9
D: .

CDR3: CASSQALAGGSITGELFF
DNA: TGCGCCAGCAGCCAAGCATTAGCGGGAGGGAGTATCACCGGGGAGCTGTTTTTT
J: TRBJ2-2
size: .
V: TRBV4-1
D: TRBD2

CDR3: CASSHIGATQYF
DNA: TGTGCCAGCAGCCATATAGGGGCGACCCAGTACTTC
J: TRBJ2-5
size: few
V: TRBV14
D: .

CDR3: CASSKEAGVYTEAFF
DNA: TGTGCCAGCAGCAAAGAGGCAGGGGTGTACACTGAAGCTTTCTTT
J: TRBJ1-1
size: .
V: TRBV21-1
D: .

CDR3: CASSVALSMTGGPLSGANVLTF
DNA: TGTGCCAGCAGCGTAGCTCTTTCCATGACAGGGGGCCCTCTCTCTGGGGCCAACGTCCTGACTTTC
J: TRBJ2-6
size: many
V: TRBV9
D: TRBD1

CDR3: CSVRGLHEAFF
DNA: TGCAGCGTCCGGGGACTACATGAAGCTTTCTTT
J: TRBJ1-1
size: .
V: TRBV29-1
D: .

CDR3: CASRLSGTRRNTIYF
DNA: TGTGCCAGCAGGCTCTCGGGGACGCGGAGAAACACCATATATTTT
J: TRBJ1-3
size: .
V: TRBV12-3/TRBV12-4
D: .

CDR3: CASSHVVKSYEQYF
DNA: TGTGCCAGCAGCCACGTCGTCAAGTCCTACGAGCAGTACTTC
J: TRBJ2-7
size: .
V: TRBV3-1
D: .

CDR3: CSARDVDRWNEQFF
DNA: TGCAGTGCTAGAGATGTGGACAGGTGGAATGAGCAGTTCTTC
J: TRBJ2-1
size: .
V: TRBV20-1
D: TRBD1

CDR3: CASRRGAGGLAGVRTENIQYF
DNA: TGTGCCAGCAGACGCGGGGCGGGAGGACTAGCGGGAGTTCGGACCGAAAACATTCAGTACTTC
J: TRBJ2-4
size: few
V: TRBV2
D: TRBD2

CDR3: CSVLGGEGELFF
DNA: TGCAGCGTTCTGGGGGGAGAGGGGGAGCTGTTTTTT
J: TRBJ2-2
size: .
V: TRBV29-1
D: .

CDR3: CASRLSVEADTQYF
DNA: TGTGCCAGCAGACTTTCTGTCGAGGCAGATACGCAGTATTTT
J: TRBJ2-3
size: .
V: TRBV7-2
D: .

CDR3: CASTRTAKGEKLFF
DNA: TGTGCCAGCACCCGGACAGCCAAAGGTGAAAAACTGTTTTTT
J: TRBJ1-4
size: .
V: TRBV6-5
D: .

CDR3: CSVDPGLAGNEQFF
DNA: TGCAGCGTGGATCCGGGACTAGCGGGCAATGAGCAGTTCTTC
J: TRBJ2-1
size: many
V: TRBV29-1
D: TRBD2

CDR3: CSARRPGQGALVYEQYF
DNA: TGCAGTGCTAGGCGTCCGGGACAGGGGGCTTTGGTTTACGAGCAGTACTTC
J: TRBJ2-7
size: .
V: TRBV20-1
D: TRBD1

CDR3: CASSEASGIYYEQYF
DNA: TGTGCCAGCAGTGAAGCCTCCGGGATTTACTACGAGCAGTACTTC
J: TRBJ2-7
size: few
V: TRBV2
D: .

CDR3: CASSSGSSGGIAKNIQYF
DNA: TGTGCCAGCAGTTCGGGTAGTAGCGGGGGGATAGCCAAAAACATTCAGTACTTC
J: TRBJ2-4
size: few
V: TRBV3-1
D: TRBD2

CDR3: CASRGYRGHNIQYF
DNA: TGTGCCAGCAGGGGATACAGGGGTCATAACATTCAGTACTTC
J: TRBJ2-4
size: few
V: TRBV2
D: TRBD1

CDR3: CASSQPRSVSHEQYF
DNA: TGTGCCAGCAGCCAGCCCCGGAGCGTTTCCCACGAGCAGTACTTC
J: TRBJ2-7
size: .
V: TRBV14
D: .

CDR3: CASSLDGSPYNYGYTF
DNA: TGCGCCAGCAGCTTGGATGGCAGCCCTTACAACTATGGCTACACCTTC
J: TRBJ1-2
size: few
V: TRBV5-1
D: .

CDR3: CASSLVSGRADEQYF
DNA: TGTGCCAGCAGCTTAGTTTCCGGGAGGGCCGACGAGCAGTACTTC
J: TRBJ2-7
size: .
V: TRBV7-2
D: TRBD2

CDR3: CASSDSQGWFDEQFF
DNA: TGTGCCAGCAGTGACTCGCAGGGGTGGTTCGATGAGCAGTTCTTC
J: TRBJ2-1
size: .
V: TRBV6-4
D: .

CDR3: CASSLSPSRLDEQYF
DNA: TGTGCCAGCAGTTTAAGCCCTAGCCGGTTAGACGAGCAGTACTTC
J: TRBJ2-7
size: few
V: TRBV28
D: .

CDR3: CAISTSSPNSPLHF
DNA: TGTGCCATCAGCACTAGTAGCCCTAATTCACCCCTCCACTTT
J: TRBJ1-6
size: .
V: TRBV10-3
D: .

CDR3: CASSPTGTRVGTEAFF
DNA: TGCGCCAGCAGCCCGACCGGGACACGAGTTGGCACTGAAGCTTTCTTT
J: TRBJ1-1
size: .
V: TRBV5-1
D: .

CDR3: CASSLQGQDYEQHF
DNA: TGCGCCAGCAGCTTGCAAGGACAGGACTACGAGCAGCACTTC
J: TRBJ2-7
size: few
V: TRBV5-1
D: .

CDR3: CASSSPSNEQFF
DNA: TGTGCCAGCAGTTCACCTAGCAATGAGCAGTTCTTC
J: TRBJ2-1
size: .
V: TRBV9
D: .

CDR3: CASSLGLAGSYNEQFF
DNA: TGCGCCAGCAGCCTTGGACTAGCGGGCTCCTACAATGAGCAGTTCTTC
J: TRBJ2-1
size: many
V: TRBV7-2
D: TRBD2

CDR3: CSVVPATNEQFF
DNA: TGCAGCGTTGTCCCAGCGACCAATGAGCAGTTCTTC
J: TRBJ2-1
size: few
V: TRBV29-1
D: .

CDR3: CASSVATGTDTQYF
DNA: TGTGCCAGCAGCGTAGCTACAGGCACAGATACGCAGTATTTT
J: TRBJ2-3
size: few
V: TRBV9
D: .

CDR3: CASSPLIRYNEQSF
DNA: TGTGCCAGCAGCCCTTTGATCCGATACAATGAGCAGTCCTTC
J: TRBJ2-7
size: .
V: TRBV3-1
D: .

CDR3: CASRDGGVYEQYF
DNA: TGTGCCAGTCGGGACGGCGGTGTCTACGAGCAGTACTTC
J: TRBJ2-7
size: once
V: TRBV28
D: .

CDR3: CASSLGLGEYEQYF
DNA: TGCGCCAGCAGCCTCGGACTGGGGGAATACGAGCAGTACTTC
J: TRBJ2-7
size: few
V: TRBV4-3
D: .

CDR3: CASSKERDPETQYF
DNA: TGTGCCAGCAGCAAAGAAAGGGATCCGGAGACCCAGTACTTC
J: TRBJ2-5
size: .
V: TRBV21-1
D: .

CDR3: CASSQFGQSDEKLFF
DNA: TGTGCCAGCAGCCAGTTTGGCCAGAGTGATGAAAAACTGTTTTTT
J: TRBJ1-4
size: many
V: TRBV4-2
D: .

CDR3: CASSLGQGLDTQYF
DNA: TGTGCCAGCAGCTTAGGACAGGGTCTAGATACGCAGTATTTT
J: TRBJ2-3
size: few
V: TRBV7-2
D: TRBD1

CDR3: CAWSALAGGYTGELFF
DNA: TGTGCCTGGAGTGCCCTCGCCGGGGGATACACCGGGGAGCTGTTTTTT
J: TRBJ2-2
size: few
V: TRBV30
D: .

CDR3: CASSPGFADIHTIYF
DNA: TGTGCCAGCTCACCAGGGTTCGCTGATATCCACACCATATATTTT
J: TRBJ1-3
size: .
V: TRBV18
D: .

CDR3: CSVAATTDTQYF
DNA: TGCAGCGTTGCCGCTACCACAGATACGCAGTATTTT
J: TRBJ2-3
size: .
V: TRBV29-1
D: .

CDR3: CASSLFQSQETQYF
DNA: TGTGCAAGCAGTTTATTCCAATCCCAAGAGACCCAGTACTTC
J: TRBJ2-5
size: .
V: TRBV27
D: .